This T cell receptor beta chain was captured by sequencing in a study of cytotoxic CD8 clonotypes in ibrutinib-treated CLL. As for the study in general: Mean yields were about 260,000 productive templates and some 90,000 productive rearrangements per sample.

This CDR3 region has 15 residues. The V end lost 6 bases, the J end lost 0 bases, and 12 bases lay between the germline ends. Looked up from germline, CDR1 is LNHDA and CDR2 is SQIVND (reference sequence). Depth targeted 1 in 200,000 to 1 in 1 million T cells, averaging roughly 9.7x coverage per clonotype. The table came from immunoSEQ multiplex PCR; TCRdb's copy has only in-frame clones and leaves some out. The profile covers about 140,000 clones, with about 72% appearing a single time and around 30% taken by the ten largest. The V call is TRBV19, the J call TRBJ1-5, with D unresolved. Sample: PBMCs, taken after 12 months of ibrutinib treatment. This TCR was recovered from a human donor with chronic lymphocytic leukemia. CDR3 loop: CASSSHVYSNQPQHF. DNA of the CDR3: TGTGCCAGTAGCAGTCACGTTTATAGCAATCAGCCCCAGCATTTT.